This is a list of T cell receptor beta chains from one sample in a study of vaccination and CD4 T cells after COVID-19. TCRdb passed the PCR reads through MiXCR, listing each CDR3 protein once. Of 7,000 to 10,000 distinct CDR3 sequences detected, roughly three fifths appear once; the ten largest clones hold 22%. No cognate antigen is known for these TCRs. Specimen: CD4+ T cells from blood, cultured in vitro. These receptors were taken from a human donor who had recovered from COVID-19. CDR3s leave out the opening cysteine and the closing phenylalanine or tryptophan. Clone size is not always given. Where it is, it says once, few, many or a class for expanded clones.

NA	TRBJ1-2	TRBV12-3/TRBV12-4	ASSLLGGGYGYT
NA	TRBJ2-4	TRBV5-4	ASSSGGAEAKNIQY
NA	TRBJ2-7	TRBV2	ASSDRRLGLEQY
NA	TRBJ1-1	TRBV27	ASRQGNMNTEAF
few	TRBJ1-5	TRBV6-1	ASSGGGYSNQPQH
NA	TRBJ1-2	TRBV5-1	ASSLGVGTGSGNGYT
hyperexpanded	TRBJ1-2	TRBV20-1	SASLVGQGSYGYT
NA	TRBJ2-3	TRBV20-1	SARLVGGTDTQY
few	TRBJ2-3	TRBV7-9	ASSLVFTGTSTDTQY
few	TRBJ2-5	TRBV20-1	SASVSGQETQY
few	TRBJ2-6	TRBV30	AWASGANVLT
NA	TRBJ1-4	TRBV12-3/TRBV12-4	ASSLGQGAWEKLF
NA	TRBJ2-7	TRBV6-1	ASSRKGTDSYEQY
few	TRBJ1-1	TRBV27	ASSLERGTEAF